Presented here are 18 T cell receptor beta chains from one specimen sequenced in a study of OX40 agonist ivuxolimab in advanced cancers. The library was obtained by the immunoSEQ multiplex PCR assay. Not all clones reach the TCRdb copy of this immuneACCESS table, which keeps in-frame sequences only. Checked studies attribute under half of the gap to unresolved V genes and leave the rest unexplained. The sample table lists tens of thousands of clones, around 88% of them with a count of one. About 0.76% of the sample rests with the top ten. This material consisted of CD4+ or CD8+ T cells sorted from blood, taken in a trial of the OX40 agonist ivuxolimab. Receptors originate from an adult with an advanced solid tumor such as melanoma, head and neck, liver or kidney cancer.

The rearrangement uses TRBV7-2 and TRBJ2-5; 7 bases match TRBD1. Losses at the gene ends were 2 bases for V and 2 bases for J; bases not matched to a gene: 5. The CDR3 covers 15 residues. Per germline, CDR1 SGHTA and CDR2 FQGNSA. The CDR3: CASSLNRDRQETQYF. The CDR3 nucleotides are TGTGCCAGCAGCTTAAACCGGGACAGACAAGAGACCCAGTACTTC. The full variable domain, rest sourced from reference TRBV7-2 and TRBJ2-5, is GAGVSQSPSNKVTEKGKDVELRCDPISGHTALYWYRQSLGQGLEFLIYFQGNSAPDKSGLPSDRFSAERTGGSVSTLTIQRTQQEDSAVYLCASSLNRDRQETQYFGPGTRLLVL.

J is TRBJ2-5 and V is TRBV7-9; no firm D call. Looked up from germline, CDR1 is SEHNR and CDR2 is FQNEAQ (reference sequence). This CDR3 contains 14 residues. Trimming removed 1 base from V and 1 base from J, with 7 bases in between. The CDR3 nucleotides read TGTGCCAGCAGCTTAGAGGGCGGCCAAGAGACCCAGTACTTC. This encodes CASSLEGGQETQYF.

The rearrangement links TRBV7-2 to TRBJ1-5, with 7 positions matching TRBD1. The CDR3 runs to 16 residues. The germline CDR1 and CDR2 sequences are SGHTA and FQGNSA. Trimming removed 2 bases from V and 0 bases from J; junction bases left unmatched: 4. This CDR3 reads CASSLHRGNSNQPQHF. CDR3 nucleotides: TGTGCCAGCAGCTTACACAGGGGCAATAGCAATCAGCCCCAGCATTTT. Full variable domain (remainder filled in from reference TRBV7-2 and TRBJ1-5): GAGVSQSPSNKVTEKGKDVELRCDPISGHTALYWYRQSLGQGLEFLIYFQGNSAPDKSGLPSDRFSAERTGGSVSTLTIQRTQQEDSAVYLCASSLHRGNSNQPQHFGDGTRLSIL.

The CDR3 region is CASSIPGVEKLFF. The CDR3 DNA sequence: TGTGCCAGTAGTATTCCGGGGGTTGAAAAACTGTTTTTT. This rearrangement joins TRBV19 to TRBJ1-4, with D perhaps matching TRBD1 (5 bases). Germline CDR1 is LNHDA and CDR2 is SQIVND (reference sequence). The CDR3 loop spans 13 amino acids. Trimming removed 3 bases at V and 7 bases at J, with 9 bases between.

This chain connects TRBV19 to TRBJ2-7, with D tentatively TRBD2 (6 bases). This CDR3 contains 14 residues. Germline assignment: CDR1 LNHDA and CDR2 SQIVND (reference sequence). V was clipped by 1 base and J by 3 bases, with 10 bases between them. The CDR3 reads CASSIGPRGYEQYF. CDR3 nucleotides: TGTGCCAGTAGTATAGGTCCGCGGGGCTACGAGCAGTACTTC. Drawing the rest from reference TRBV19 and TRBJ2-7, the complete variable domain is DGGITQSPKYLFRKEGQNVTLSCEQNLNHDAMYWYRQDPGQGLRLIYYSQIVNDFQKGDIAEGYSVSREKKESFPLTVTSAQKNPTAFYLCASSIGPRGYEQYFGPGTRLTVT.

The chain employs TRBV11-2 and TRBJ2-1; 12 bases line up with TRBD2. J gave up 4 bases and V 5 bases, and 6 bases lay outside the gene matches. This CDR3 has 16 residues. Germline V gene data show CDR1 as SGHAT and CDR2 as FQNNGV. DNA for the CDR3: TGTGCCAGCAGCCTCCGACTAGCGGGAGTTTACAATGAGCAGTTCTTC. It yields the protein CASSLRLAGVYNEQFF. The full variable domain, with the rest looked up from reference TRBV11-2 and TRBJ2-1, is EAGVAQSPRYKIIEKRQSVAFWCNPISGHATLYWYQQILGQGPKLLIQFQNNGVVDDSQLPKDRFSAERLKGVDSTLKIQPAKLEDSAVYLCASSLRLAGVYNEQFFGPGTRLTVL.

The chain carries TRBV9 and TRBJ2-1; TRBD2 agrees at 14 bases. Germline CDR1 SGDLS, CDR2 YYNGEE. CDR3 length equals 18 residues. Unmatched junction bases numbered 10, after V lost 6 bases and J lost 2 bases. CDR3 sequence (DNA): TGTGCCAGCAACCCTCCGACTAGCGGGAGGGGTCCCTACAATGAGCAGTTCTTC. Amino acid sequence: CASNPPTSGRGPYNEQFF.

This rearrangement joins TRBV7-2 to TRBJ1-2; a possible D gene is TRBD1 (6 bases). V lost 7 bases to trimming and J lost 7 bases, with 22 bases between them. Per germline, CDR1 SGHTA and CDR2 FQGNSA. The CDR3 is 15 residues long. CDR3 residues: CASTQPGFAGAGYTF. CDR3 DNA sequence: TGTGCCAGCACCCAACCCGGGTTTGCAGGGGCTGGCTACACCTTC.

This chain links TRBV7-8 with TRBJ2-1; D not resolved. Germline V gene lookup returns CDR1 SGHVS and CDR2 FQNEAQ. The CDR3 loop spans 13 amino acids. The germline V and J ends were trimmed by 4 bases and 7 bases, with 11 bases remaining between them. The CDR3 reads CASSSSDLNEQFF. In DNA form, the CDR3 reads TGTGCCAGCAGCTCGTCGGACCTTAATGAGCAGTTCTTC.

This clone has only one observation. The rearrangement uses TRBV4-3 and TRBJ2-7; tentative D call: TRBD2 (7 bases). CDR1 and CDR2 (germline): LGHNA, YSLEER. The ends were cut back, 0 bases at V and 9 bases at J, with 18 bases in the middle. The CDR3 totals 15 residues. The DNA for the CDR3 is TGCGCCAGCAGCCAAGATTTCGAGGGAAGGGGGGGGCAGTACTTC. Translation gives CASSQDFEGRGGQYF.

A single count supports this clone. This chain uses TRBV6-1 with TRBJ2-5; the D is unclear. CDR3 size: 14 residues. The V gene's germline CDR1 is MNHNS and CDR2 SASEGT. Trimming took off 10 bases at V and 3 bases at J, with 18 bases between the two ends. CDR3 amino acids: CAIKMPGREETQYF. The CDR3 nucleotides read TGTGCCATCAAGATGCCGGGCCGAGAAGAGACCCAGTACTTC.

The rearrangement uses TRBV5-1 and TRBJ1-2; D is perhaps TRBD1 (6 bases). The V end lost 4 bases, the J end lost 5 bases, and 12 bases lay between the germline ends. Per germline, CDR1 SGHRS and CDR2 YFSETQ. The CDR3 runs 13 residues. DNA for the CDR3: TGCGCCAGCAGCCCTGACAGGAGATATGGCTACACCTTC. It specifies CASSPDRRYGYTF.

CDR3 amino acids: CASSDRASGANVLTF. CDR3 DNA: TGTGCCAGCAGCGACAGGGCCTCTGGGGCCAACGTCCTGACTTTC. The chain employs TRBV7-9 and TRBJ2-6; TRBD1 aligns across 7 bases. Unmatched junction bases numbered 1, after V lost 5 bases and J lost 0 bases. This CDR3 region has 15 residues. Germline CDR1 and CDR2: SEHNR and FQNEAQ (reference sequence).

The chain uses TRBV28 and TRBJ1-2; weak D call: TRBD1 (6 bases). Germline assignment: CDR1 MDHEN and CDR2 SYDVKM. The CDR3 consists of 16 residues. V lost 7 bases to trimming and J lost 2 bases, with 20 bases between them. The CDR3 reads CASNPGGDTANYGYTF. For the CDR3, the DNA is TGTGCCAGCAATCCTGGCGGGGACACCGCGAACTATGGCTACACCTTC.

Written as DNA, the CDR3 is TGTGCCTGGAGTGTAATAGGCGAGCAGTACTTC. Its protein is CAWSVIGEQYF. The chain combines TRBV30 with TRBJ2-7, with no clear D. V was cut by 0 bases and J by 6 bases, with 6 bases left in between. The CDR3 sequence is 11 residues long. Germline V gene lookup returns CDR1 GTSNPN and CDR2 SVGIG (reference sequence).

The J gene is TRBJ1-1, the V gene TRBV29-1, with D perhaps matching TRBD1 (5 bases). V lost 5 bases and J 4 bases, leaving 20 bases between the germline ends. CDR1 and CDR2 from the germline V gene are SQVTM and ANQGSEA. This CDR3 has 15 residues. DNA for the CDR3: TGCAGCGTTCCCCTCCCCGGGTTCGACAGCACTGAAGCTTTCTTT. Residues: CSVPLPGFDSTEAFF.

The chain employs TRBV11-2 and TRBJ1-1; TRBD1 agrees at 12 bases. CDR1 SGHAT and CDR2 FQNNGV come from the germline V gene. V gave up 5 bases and J gave up 11 bases; unmatched junction bases: 9. The CDR3 contains 14 residues. CDR3 DNA: TGTGCCAGCAGCCCCGGGACAGGGGGCGTGATGGCTTTCTTT. Protein sequence: CASSPGTGGVMAFF.

The table lists this clone with a count of one. The V gene is TRBV28, the J gene TRBJ2-1; TRBD2 matches 7 bases. Germline CDR1 MDHEN, CDR2 SYDVKM. The CDR3 extends over 14 amino acids. Losses at the gene ends were 10 bases for V and 2 bases for J; bases not matched to a gene: 8. The CDR3 region is CATLEGGAYNEQFF. For the CDR3, the DNA is TGTGCCACCCTTGAGGGAGGGGCCTACAATGAGCAGTTCTTC.